The T cell receptor (beta chain) under discussion was sequenced for a study of T cell changes during pregnancy in multiple sclerosis. This table comes from immunoSEQ multiplex PCR, and its TCRdb copy is limited to in-frame clones, with some not included. The sample consists of 20,000 to 25,000 clones, about 91% of them appearing once. Trimming removed 6 bases at V and 5 bases at J, with 13 bases between. CDR3 length: 13 amino acids. Germline CDR1 and CDR2: MNHEY and SVGAGI. The chain joins TRBV6-5 to TRBJ1-1, with TRBD1 as a possible D gene (5 bases). Here the sequenced sample was CD4+ T cells from peripheral blood mononuclear cells, taken in the third trimester of pregnancy. This clonotype was sampled from a female donor with multiple sclerosis, enrolled in a pregnancy study. CDR3 residues: CASRGAGWTEAFF. In nucleotides, the CDR3 is TGTGCCAGCAGAGGGGCAGGGTGGACTGAAGCTTTCTTT.